This TCR beta chain comes out of a study of T-cell reconstitution after alpha-beta-depleted transplantation in children. Trimming removed 6 bases at V and 4 bases at J, with 12 bases between. This CDR3 comprises 14 residues. Preparation of the TCRbeta library used unique molecular identifiers. TCRdb used MiXCR to reprocess the PCR reads, holding one entry per CDR3 protein. This table has a few hundred thousand distinct CDR3 sequences, around 27% appearing once. Whole-study results and caveats: At day 60, the high TCRbeta diversity found in some patients originated from recipient T cells and thymic progenitors that had survived. Several hundred expanded graft clones reportedly were the source of alpha-beta T cells about two months after transplant. A year had passed since transplant, and T-cell counts and diversity by then came mostly from newly produced T cells.

Note on this clonotype: What it binds is unknown.

The input for sequencing was PBMCs, taken before TCRalphabeta/CD19-depleted stem cell transplant. The source is a boy under three years old with Wiskott-Aldrich syndrome, due to receive a stem cell transplant. J is TRBJ2-2 and V is TRBV12-3 or TRBV12-4; TRBD1 is a possible D gene (6 bases). CDR3 residues: CASSPTGRTGELFF. As DNA, the CDR3 is TGTGCCAGCAGCCCCACAGGGCGCACCGGGGAGCTGTTTTTT.